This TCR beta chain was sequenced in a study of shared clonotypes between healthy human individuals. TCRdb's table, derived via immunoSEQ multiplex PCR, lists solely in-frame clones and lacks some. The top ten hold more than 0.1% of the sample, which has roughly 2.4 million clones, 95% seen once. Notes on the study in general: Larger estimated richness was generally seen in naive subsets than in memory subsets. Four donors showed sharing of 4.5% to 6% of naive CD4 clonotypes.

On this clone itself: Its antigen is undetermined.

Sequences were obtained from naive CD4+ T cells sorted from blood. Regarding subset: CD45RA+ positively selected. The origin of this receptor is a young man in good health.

CDR3 sequence: CASSPQNTGELFF. DNA for the CDR3: TGTGCCAGCAGCCCTCAAAACACCGGGGAGCTGTTTTTT. This chain links TRBV4-2 with TRBJ2-2, with D uncertain. Trimming removed 4 bases at V and 2 bases at J, with 5 bases between. CDR1 and CDR2 (germline): LGHNA, YNFKEQ. The CDR3 runs 13 residues.